The clone carrying this TCR beta chain was seen at least ten times. The antigen is not known. Preparation of the TCRbeta library involved a method that used unique molecular identifiers. TCRdb fed the PCR reads into MiXCR, producing one record per CDR3 protein. The sample contains roughly 200,000 distinct CDR3 sequences, 11% of which appear only once. This record belongs to a study of T-cell reconstitution after alpha-beta-depleted transplantation in children. Study-level points and caveats: Once a year had passed after transplant, T-cell counts and diversity came mostly from newly produced T cells. Several hundred rapidly expanded clones from non-depleted graft cells reportedly supplied alpha-beta T cells about two months post-transplant.

The CDR3 spans 14 residues. Germline V lookup: CDR1 SEHNR, CDR2 FQNEAQ (reference sequence). V dropped 4 bases and J dropped 4 bases, with 13 bases sitting between them. This specimen consisted of PBMCs, obtained before TCRalphabeta/CD19-depleted stem cell transplant. This receptor was taken from a child under two years old with acute myeloid leukemia, due to receive a stem cell transplant. The chain employs TRBV7-9 and TRBJ2-5, with D possibly being TRBD2 (7 bases). The CDR3 is CASSWYREGETQYF. CDR3 sequence (DNA): TGTGCCAGCAGCTGGTACAGGGAGGGAGAGACCCAGTACTTC.